The clone carrying this T cell receptor beta chain appeared many times. These data are taken from a study of neurological immune-mediated disorders. Study details: Of around 35 multiple sclerosis patients, roughly 30 were relapsing-remitting and 3 secondary progressive.

Time point in this sample: longitudinal time-point 2. Each CDR3 protein gets one entry after TCRdb re-called the 5' RACE reads with MiXCR. The table records 65,000 to 95,000 distinct CDR3 sequences, 5.8% of them present only once. This receptor was obtained from a woman aged 60-70 years with multiple sclerosis. The sample was PBMCs.

CDR3 in amino acids: CASSTRVHTDTQYF. As DNA, the CDR3 is TGCGCCAGCAGCACCCGTGTCCACACAGATACGCAGTATTTT. The chain combines TRBV5-1 with TRBJ2-3, with no clear D. This CDR3 is 14 amino acids long. V was clipped by 4 bases and J by 2 bases, with 11 bases between them. Germline V CDR1 and CDR2: SGHRS, YFSETQ.